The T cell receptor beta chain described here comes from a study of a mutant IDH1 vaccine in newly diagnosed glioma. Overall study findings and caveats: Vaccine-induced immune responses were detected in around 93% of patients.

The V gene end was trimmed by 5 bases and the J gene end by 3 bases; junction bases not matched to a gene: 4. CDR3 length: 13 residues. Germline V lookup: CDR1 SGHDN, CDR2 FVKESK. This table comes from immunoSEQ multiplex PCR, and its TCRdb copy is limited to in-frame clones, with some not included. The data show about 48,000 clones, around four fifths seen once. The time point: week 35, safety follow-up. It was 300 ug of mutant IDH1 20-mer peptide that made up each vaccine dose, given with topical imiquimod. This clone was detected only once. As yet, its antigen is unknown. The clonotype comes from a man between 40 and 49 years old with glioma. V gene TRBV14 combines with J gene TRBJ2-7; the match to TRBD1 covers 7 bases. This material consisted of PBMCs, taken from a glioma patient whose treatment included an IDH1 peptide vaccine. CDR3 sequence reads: CASSRGLIYEQYF. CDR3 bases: TGTGCCAGCAGCAGGGGGCTCATCTACGAGCAGTACTTC.